This entry concerns a single TCR beta chain. The data derive from a study of T cell changes during pregnancy in multiple sclerosis. This table comes from immunoSEQ multiplex PCR, and its TCRdb copy is limited to in-frame clones, with some not included. The sample has 60,000 or so clones; about 91% are singletons. The TCR was taken from a female donor with multiple sclerosis, enrolled in a pregnancy study. This sample comprised peripheral blood, obtained before pregnancy.

CDR3 amino acids: CASSLGRTGGSKQYF. The CDR3 nucleotides read TGTGCCAGCAGCTTAGGCCGGACGGGGGGTTCCAAGCAGTACTTC. The V and J genes are TRBV7-2 and TRBJ2-7, with 7 bases lining up with TRBD2. CDR3 length equals 15 residues. Trimming at V came to 1 base and at J to 8 bases, leaving 11 bases not matched to a gene. The germline CDR1 and CDR2 sequences are SGHTA and FQGNSA.